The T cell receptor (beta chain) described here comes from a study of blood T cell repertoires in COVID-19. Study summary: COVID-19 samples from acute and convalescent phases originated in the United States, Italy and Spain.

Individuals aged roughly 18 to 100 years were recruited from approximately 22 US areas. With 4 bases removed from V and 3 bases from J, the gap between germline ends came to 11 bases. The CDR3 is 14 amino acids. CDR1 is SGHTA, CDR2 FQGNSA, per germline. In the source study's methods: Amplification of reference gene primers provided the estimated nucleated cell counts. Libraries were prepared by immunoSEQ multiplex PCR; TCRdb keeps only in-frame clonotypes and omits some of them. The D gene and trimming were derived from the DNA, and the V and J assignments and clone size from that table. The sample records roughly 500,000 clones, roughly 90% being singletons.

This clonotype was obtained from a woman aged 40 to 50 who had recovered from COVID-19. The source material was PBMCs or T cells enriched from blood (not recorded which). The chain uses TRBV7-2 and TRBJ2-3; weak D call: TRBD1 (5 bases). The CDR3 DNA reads TGTGCCAGCAGCTCCCAGGGTGGGACAGATACGCAGTATTTT. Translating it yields CASSSQGGTDTQYF.